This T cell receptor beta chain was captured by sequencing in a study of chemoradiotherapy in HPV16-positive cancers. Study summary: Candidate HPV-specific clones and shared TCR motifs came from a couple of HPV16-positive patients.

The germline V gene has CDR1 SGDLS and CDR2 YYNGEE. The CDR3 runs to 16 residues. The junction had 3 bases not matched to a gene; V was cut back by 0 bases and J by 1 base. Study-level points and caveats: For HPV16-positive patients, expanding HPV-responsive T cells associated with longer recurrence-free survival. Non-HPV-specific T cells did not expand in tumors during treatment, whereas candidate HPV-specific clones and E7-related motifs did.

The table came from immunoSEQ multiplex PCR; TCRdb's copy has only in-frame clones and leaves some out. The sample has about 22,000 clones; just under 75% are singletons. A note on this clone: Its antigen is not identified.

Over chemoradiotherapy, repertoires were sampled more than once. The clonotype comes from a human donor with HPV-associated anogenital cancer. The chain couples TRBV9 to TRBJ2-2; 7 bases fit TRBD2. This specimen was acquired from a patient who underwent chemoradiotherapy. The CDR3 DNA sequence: TGTGCCAGCAGCGTAGTTGGACTAGAGAACACCGGGGAGCTGTTTTTT. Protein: CASSVVGLENTGELFF.